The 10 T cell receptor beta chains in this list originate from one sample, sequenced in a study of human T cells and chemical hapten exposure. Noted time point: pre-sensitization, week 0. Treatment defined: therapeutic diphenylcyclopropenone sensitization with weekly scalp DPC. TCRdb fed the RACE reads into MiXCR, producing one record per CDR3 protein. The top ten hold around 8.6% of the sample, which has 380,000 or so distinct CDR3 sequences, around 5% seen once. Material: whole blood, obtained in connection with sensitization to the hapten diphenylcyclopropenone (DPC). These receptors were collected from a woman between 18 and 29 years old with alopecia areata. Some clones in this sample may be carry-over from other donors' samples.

The CDR3: CASSLARGDGNQPQHF. CDR3 nucleotides: TGTGCCAGCAGTCTAGCCAGGGGAGACGGCAATCAGCCCCAGCATTTT. The chain has TRBV28 and TRBJ1-5, with a possible D match to TRBD1 (6 bases). The CDR3 length is 16 residues. Trimming took 5 bases from V and 2 from J, leaving 16 bases between them. The germline V gene encodes CDR1 MDHEN and CDR2 SYDVKM.

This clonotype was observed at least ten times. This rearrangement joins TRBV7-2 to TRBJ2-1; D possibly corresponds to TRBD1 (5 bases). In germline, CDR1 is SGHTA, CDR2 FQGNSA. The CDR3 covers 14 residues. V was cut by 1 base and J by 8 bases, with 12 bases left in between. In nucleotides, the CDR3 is TGTGCCAGCAGCTTAGATGTCGGCAGGGATGAGCAGTTCTTC. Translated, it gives CASSLDVGRDEQFF.

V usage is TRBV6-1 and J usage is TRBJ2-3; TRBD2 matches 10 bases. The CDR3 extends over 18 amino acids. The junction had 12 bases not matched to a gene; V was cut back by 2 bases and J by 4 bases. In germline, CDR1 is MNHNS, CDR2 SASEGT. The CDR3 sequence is CASSERERGGIRADTQYF. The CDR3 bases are TGTGCCAGCAGTGAACGCGAGCGGGGGGGCATCCGCGCAGATACGCAGTATTTT.

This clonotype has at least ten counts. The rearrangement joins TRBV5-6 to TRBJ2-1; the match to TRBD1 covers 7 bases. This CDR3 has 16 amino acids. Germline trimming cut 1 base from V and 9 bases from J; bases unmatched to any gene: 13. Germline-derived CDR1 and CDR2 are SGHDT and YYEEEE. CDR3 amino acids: CASSLFRDRREGEQFF. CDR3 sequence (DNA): TGTGCCAGCAGCTTGTTCCGGGACAGAAGGGAAGGTGAGCAGTTCTTC.

CDR3 DNA sequence: TGTGCCAGCAGTTCGGCAGGGATGAGGGGCTACACCTTC. The encoded protein is CASSSAGMRGYTF. The V and J genes are TRBV12-3 or TRBV12-4 and TRBJ1-2; TRBD1 might be the D (5 bases). V lost 4 bases, J lost 8 bases, and 14 bases lay in between. This CDR3 spans 13 amino acids.

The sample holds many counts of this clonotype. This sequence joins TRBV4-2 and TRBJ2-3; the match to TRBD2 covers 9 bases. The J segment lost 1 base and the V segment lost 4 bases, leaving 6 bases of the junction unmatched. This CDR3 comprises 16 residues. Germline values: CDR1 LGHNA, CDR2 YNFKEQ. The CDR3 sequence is CASSLPSGDGTDTQYF. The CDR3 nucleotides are TGTGCCAGCAGCCTCCCTAGCGGGGATGGCACAGATACGCAGTATTTT.

The CDR3: CASSLSGGSDYEQYF. CDR3 sequence (DNA): TGTGCCAGCAGCCTAAGTGGGGGTTCGGACTACGAGCAGTACTTC. V usage is TRBV6-5 and J usage is TRBJ2-7; either TRBD1 or TRBD2 may supply D (5 bases each). V dropped 6 bases and J dropped 3 bases, with 18 bases sitting between them. The CDR3 has 15 amino acids. The V gene's germline CDR1 is MNHEY and CDR2 SVGAGI.

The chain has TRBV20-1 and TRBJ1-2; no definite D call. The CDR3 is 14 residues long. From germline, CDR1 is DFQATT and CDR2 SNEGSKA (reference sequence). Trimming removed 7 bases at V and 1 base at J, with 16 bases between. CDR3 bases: TGCAGTGATAAAGGAACAGCAATTAACTATGGCTACACCTTC. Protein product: CSDKGTAINYGYTF.

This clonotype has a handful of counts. The CDR3 region has the DNA TGTGCCATCAGTGAGGACAGGGGCAATCAGCCCCAGCATTTT. It specifies CAISEDRGNQPQHF. The rearrangement joins TRBV10-3 to TRBJ1-5; 7 nucleotides agree with TRBD1. CDR3 size: 14 residues. After removal of 2 bases from V and 2 bases from J, the junction contained 0 bases not matched to a gene. Germline values: CDR1 ENHRY, CDR2 SYGVKD.

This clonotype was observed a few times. The CDR3 DNA reads as TGCAGTGCTAGCGTCACGGACTATGGCTACACCTTC. Translation gives CSASVTDYGYTF. The V gene is TRBV20-1, the J gene TRBJ1-2; D call uncertain. Germline V gene lookup returns CDR1 DFQATT and CDR2 SNEGSKA (reference sequence). Trimming removed 3 bases at V and 3 bases at J, with 8 bases between. The CDR3 covers 12 residues.